The sequence of this TCR beta chain was determined in a study of cytomegalovirus exposure and HLA in healthy donors. Note on this clone: The antigen remains unidentified.

V was clipped by 5 bases and J by 6 bases, with 14 bases between them. The CDR3 sequence is 15 residues long. Looked up from germline, CDR1 is MNHNY and CDR2 is SVGAGI (reference sequence). Only in-frame clones appear in the TCRdb table, and some are missing; sequencing was by immunoSEQ multiplex PCR. This table holds 150,000 to 200,000 clones, about 89% found once. Findings and caveats of the study: Many donors shared some public TCRs, even though most TCR sequences were rare. Per published reports, the classifier diagnosed cytomegalovirus status with high specificity and sensitivity.

The sample was PBMCs. The receptor was derived from a man in his late teens or twenties in good health and CMV-seropositive. V and J are TRBV6-6 and TRBJ1-6; D unclear. The CDR3, as DNA: TGTGCCAGCAGTAGGATTTGGGAGACTAATTCACCCCTCCACTTT. Translated, it gives CASSRIWETNSPLHF.